This TCR beta chain was captured in a study of T cells in Graves' hyperthyroidism and ophthalmopathy. Trimming removed 1 base from V and 2 bases from J, with 21 bases in between. Germline CDR1 is SGHKS and CDR2 is YYEKEE (reference sequence). The CDR3 totals 18 residues. Regions amplified from RNA transcripts were the TCR beta CDR3 regions. RT-PCR in the first round (using the HTBI primer set) targeted the TCR CDR3. TCRdb recomputed calls from the multiplex PCR reads with MiXCR, one row per CDR3 protein. Altogether under 400,000 distinct CDR3 sequences are present, around 25% being singletons, with the ten largest covering less than 85%.

The chain uses TRBV5-5 and TRBJ1-2; D remains ambiguous. Specimen: blood. This sequence originates from a man in his forties or fifties with Graves' hyperthyroidism. The CDR3 here is CASSLFGPYTKKNYGYTF. The CDR3 DNA is TGTGCCAGCAGCTTGTTTGGCCCTTACACCAAGAAGAACTATGGCTACACCTTC.